Reported below is one T cell receptor beta chain. Its antigen is as yet unknown. The V and J ends lost 3 bases and 6 bases, in that order; junction bases with no gene match: 11. This CDR3 has 16 amino acids. Per the germline V gene, CDR1 is SGDLS and CDR2 is YYNGEE. The sample belongs to a study of blood T cells in healthy people across ages. Together with a sample-barcoded 5' primer, a J-beta primer mix was included in a second PCR lasting about 7 to 11 cycles. One entry per CDR3 protein, called by TCRdb with MiXCR from the 5' RACE reads. This table has about 1,800,000 distinct CDR3 sequences, roughly 27% appearing once. Study-level results: Diversity was estimated from one million T cells, and these estimates were considered underestimates. Versus aged donors, long-lived donors had higher diversity and more naive CD4+ cells.

Caucasian, healthy and from Russia, the donors were aged between roughly 6 and 95. Sequences were obtained from blood. The rearrangement joins TRBV9 to TRBJ1-4, with TRBD1 identical over 7 bases. This clonotype was obtained from a woman under 40 in good health. CDR3 bases: TGTGCCAGCAGCGCCTCGACAGGGCTGCGCGATGAAAAACTGTTTTTT. It translates to CASSASTGLRDEKLFF.